The present T cell receptor beta chain was sequenced within a study of blood T cell repertoires in COVID-19. As for the study in general: Some COVID-19 samples were acute and others convalescent; all came from the United States, Italy and Spain. From T cells, B-cell-depleted T cells, or PBMCs came the material, which was cDNA or gDNA.

CDR3 length: 15 residues. Germline V gene data show CDR1 as SGHKS and CDR2 as YYEKEE (reference sequence). V gave up 0 bases and J gave up 10 bases; unmatched junction bases: 9. A single count supports this clone. Produced via immunoSEQ multiplex PCR; TCRdb's table is partial and in-frame only. Of about 72,000 clones in the sample, 80% to 95% were seen once. This receptor was identified in a woman aged 60-75 years with active COVID-19. Sequences were obtained from peripheral blood. The rearrangement links TRBV5-5 to TRBJ2-1, with TRBD1 matching 8 bases. CDR3 sequence (DNA): TGTGCCAGCAGCTTGGCCACAGGGGGTGGGAACGAGCAGTTCTTC. It codes for CASSLATGGGNEQFF.